Each of the 6 T cell receptor beta chains below was sequenced from the same sample in a study of T cells in Graves' hyperthyroidism and ophthalmopathy. Authors of the study amplified TCR beta CDR3 regions from RNA transcripts. TCR CDR3 regions were first amplified by RT-PCR with HTBI primers. TCRdb itself ran the multiplex PCR reads through MiXCR, one entry per CDR3 protein. The sample includes 300,000 to 400,000 distinct CDR3 sequences, around 23% of them seen just once. The source material was blood. Receptors were obtained from a woman aged 50 to 60 with Graves' hyperthyroidism.

V is TRBV6-1 and J is TRBJ1-6; unclear D gene. Between the trimmed V and J ends, which lost 8 bases and 14 bases, there was a span of 16 bases. Per germline, CDR1 MNHNS and CDR2 SASEGT. CDR3 length: 12 residues. The CDR3 DNA sequence: TGTGCCAGCGACGACTCCTTTGTAGCCCTCCACTTT. Protein product: CASDDSFVALHF.

CDR3 bases: TGCGCCAGCAGCCCCGAAGGGGGGACGGCCTATGGCTACACCTTC. Encoded protein: CASSPEGGTAYGYTF. V and J are TRBV5-1 and TRBJ1-2; tentative D call: TRBD1 (6 bases). Germline-derived CDR1 and CDR2 are SGHRS and YFSETQ. CDR3 length equals 15 residues. Trimming removed 4 bases at V and 4 bases at J, with 17 bases between.

This clonotype was detected ten times or more. This chain uses TRBV20-1 with TRBJ1-5; D uncertain. Between the trimmed V and J ends, which lost 1 base and 0 bases, there was a span of 4 bases. The CDR3 covers 13 residues. CDR1 is DFQATT, CDR2 SNEGSKA, per germline (reference sequence). CDR3 amino acids: CSARATSNQPQHF. The CDR3 nucleotides are TGCAGTGCTAGAGCGACTAGCAATCAGCCCCAGCATTTT.

This clonotype was counted a few times. V usage is TRBV7-3 and J usage is TRBJ2-1; 11 nucleotides align to TRBD2. Trimming cost V 4 bases and J 7 bases; bases outside gene matches: 6. Germline V gives CDR1 SGHTA, CDR2 FQGTGA. CDR3 length: 15 amino acids. In DNA form, the CDR3 reads TGTGCCAGCAGCTCACTAGCGGGAGTCAGTAATGAGCAGTTCTTC. Its translation is CASSSLAGVSNEQFF.

This clonotype was detected a few times. It is likely a read error, because the conserved phenylalanine at the end of the CDR3 is missing. The rearrangement links TRBV29-1 to TRBJ2-1; 11 nucleotides line up with TRBD2. With 2 bases clipped from V and 5 bases from J, the junction kept 8 bases outside the gene matches. CDR3 length: 16 residues. Germline V CDR1 and CDR2: SQVTM, ANQGSEA. The CDR3: CSVELTSGGRNNEQFS. CDR3 bases: TGCAGCGTTGAACTAACTAGCGGGGGCCGAAACAATGAGCAGTTCTCC.

This clonotype was recorded many times. This chain uses TRBV7-6 with TRBJ2-7; 16 positions match TRBD2. Germline values: CDR1 SGHVS, CDR2 FNYEAQ. The CDR3 totals 17 residues. The junction had 7 bases not matched to a gene; V was cut back by 6 bases and J by 2 bases. The CDR3 nucleotides read TGTGCCAGCAGTCGGGGACTAGCGGGAGGGAGCACCTACGAGCAGTACTTC. It yields the protein CASSRGLAGGSTYEQYF.